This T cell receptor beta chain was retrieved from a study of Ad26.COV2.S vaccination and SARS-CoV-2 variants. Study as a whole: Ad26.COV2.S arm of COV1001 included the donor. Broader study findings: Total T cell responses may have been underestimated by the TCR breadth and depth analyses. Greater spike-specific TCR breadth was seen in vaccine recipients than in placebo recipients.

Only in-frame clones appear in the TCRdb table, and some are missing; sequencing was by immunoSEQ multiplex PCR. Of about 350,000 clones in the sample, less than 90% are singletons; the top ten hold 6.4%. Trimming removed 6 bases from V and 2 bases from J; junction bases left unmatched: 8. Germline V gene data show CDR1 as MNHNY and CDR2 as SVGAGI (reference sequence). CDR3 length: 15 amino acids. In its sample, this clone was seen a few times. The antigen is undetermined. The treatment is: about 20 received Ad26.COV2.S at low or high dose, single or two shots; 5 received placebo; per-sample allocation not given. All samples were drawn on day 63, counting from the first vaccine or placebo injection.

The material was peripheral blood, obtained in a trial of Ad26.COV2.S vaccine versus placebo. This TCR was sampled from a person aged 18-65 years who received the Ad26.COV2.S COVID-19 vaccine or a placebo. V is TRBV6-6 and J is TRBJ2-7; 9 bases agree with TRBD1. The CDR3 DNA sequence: TGTGCCAGCAGCCACGACAGGGGGGGACCCTACGAGCAGTACTTC. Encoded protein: CASSHDRGGPYEQYF.